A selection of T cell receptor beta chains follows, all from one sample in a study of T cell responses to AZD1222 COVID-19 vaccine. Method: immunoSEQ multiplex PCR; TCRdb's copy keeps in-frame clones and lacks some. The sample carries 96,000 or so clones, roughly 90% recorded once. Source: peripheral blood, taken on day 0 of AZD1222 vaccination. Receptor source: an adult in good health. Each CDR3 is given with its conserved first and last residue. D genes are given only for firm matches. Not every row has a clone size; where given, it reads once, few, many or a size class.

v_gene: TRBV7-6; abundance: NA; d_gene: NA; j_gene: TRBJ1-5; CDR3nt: TGTGCCAGCAGCTTAGCTGTGACTCAGCCCCAGCATTTT; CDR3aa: CASSLAVTQPQHF
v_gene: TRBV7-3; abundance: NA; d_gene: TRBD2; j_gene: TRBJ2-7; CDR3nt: TGTGCCAGCAGCTTACTGACTAGCGGGAACCACGAGCAGTACTTC; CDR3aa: CASSLLTSGNHEQYF
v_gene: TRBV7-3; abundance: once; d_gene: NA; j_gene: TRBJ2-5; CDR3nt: TGTGCCAGCAGCCCACGATACCAAGAGACCCAGTACTTC; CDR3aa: CASSPRYQETQYF
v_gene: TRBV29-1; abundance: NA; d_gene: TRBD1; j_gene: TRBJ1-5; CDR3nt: TGCAGCGTGCCTGGGACAGATGATAGCAATCAGCCCCAGCATTTT; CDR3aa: CSVPGTDDSNQPQHF
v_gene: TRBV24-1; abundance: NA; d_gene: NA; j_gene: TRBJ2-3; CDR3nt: TGTGCCACCAGTGATTTGCGCGGTGGGAGTCCCACAGATACGCAGTATTTT; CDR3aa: CATSDLRGGSPTDTQYF
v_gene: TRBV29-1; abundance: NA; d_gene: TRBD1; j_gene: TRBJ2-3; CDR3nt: TGCAGCGCGGACAGGGGGCCTCGCACAGATACGCAGTATTTT; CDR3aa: CSADRGPRTDTQYF
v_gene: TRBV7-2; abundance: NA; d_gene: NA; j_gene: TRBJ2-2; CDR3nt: TGTGCCAGCATTCAGGGGGGGTACACCGGGGAGCTGTTTTTT; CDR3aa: CASIQGGYTGELFF
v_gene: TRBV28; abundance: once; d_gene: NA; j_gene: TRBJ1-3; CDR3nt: TGTGCCAGCAGATATACAGGAATCTCTGGAAACACCATATATTTT; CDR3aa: CASRYTGISGNTIYF
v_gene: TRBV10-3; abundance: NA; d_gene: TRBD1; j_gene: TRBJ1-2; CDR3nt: TGTGCCATCAGTGAGAGGGGAGACAGGGGCGGCGGCTACACCTTC; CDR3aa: CAISERGDRGGGYTF
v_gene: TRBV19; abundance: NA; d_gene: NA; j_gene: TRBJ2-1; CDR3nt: TGTGCCAGTAGTATGGGGGTGAGCTCCTACAATGAGCAGTTCTTC; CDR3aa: CASSMGVSSYNEQFF
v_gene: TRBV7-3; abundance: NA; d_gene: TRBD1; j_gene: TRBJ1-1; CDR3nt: TGTGCCAGCAGCTCCAGGGGACAGGGCCCTGAAGCTTTCTTT; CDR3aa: CASSSRGQGPEAFF
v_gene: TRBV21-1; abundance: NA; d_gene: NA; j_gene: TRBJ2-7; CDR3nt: TGTGCCAGCAGCAGGAGACAGGGTATGGACGAGCAGTACTTC; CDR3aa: CASSRRQGMDEQYF
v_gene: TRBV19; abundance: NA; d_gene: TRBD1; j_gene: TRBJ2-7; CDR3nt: TGTGCCAGTAGACATTTCGGCACCGGGACAGGGAGCTACGAGCAGTACTTC; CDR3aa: CASRHFGTGTGSYEQYF
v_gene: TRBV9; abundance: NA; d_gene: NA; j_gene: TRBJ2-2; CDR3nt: TGTGCCAGCAGCCTGACAGCGACCGGGGAGCTGTTTTTT; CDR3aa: CASSLTATGELFF
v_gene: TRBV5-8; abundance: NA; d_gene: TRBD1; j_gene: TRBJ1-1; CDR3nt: TGTGCCAGCAGCTCCGGGACAGGGATCACTGAAGCTTTCTTT; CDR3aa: CASSSGTGITEAFF
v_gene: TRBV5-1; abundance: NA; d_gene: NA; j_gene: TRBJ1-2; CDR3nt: TGCGCCAGCGGCGAGGACAGCTTGCTTAACTATGGCTACACCTTC; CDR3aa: CASGEDSLLNYGYTF
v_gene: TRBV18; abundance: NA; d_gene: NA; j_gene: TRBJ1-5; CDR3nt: TGTGCCAGCTCACCACCGGTTGGACCGAGGCCCGGGGATCAGCCCCAGCATTTT; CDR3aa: CASSPPVGPRPGDQPQHF
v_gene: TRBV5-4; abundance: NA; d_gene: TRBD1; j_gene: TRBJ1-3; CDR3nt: TGTGCCAGCAGCCAGGGGGTTTTCGGAAACACCATATATTTT; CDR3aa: CASSQGVFGNTIYF
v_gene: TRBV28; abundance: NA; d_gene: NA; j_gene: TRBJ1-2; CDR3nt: TGTGCCAGCAGTTTAAGTGGTGGAGCTAACTATGGCTACACCTTC; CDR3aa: CASSLSGGANYGYTF
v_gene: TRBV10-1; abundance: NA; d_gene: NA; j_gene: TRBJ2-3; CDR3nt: TGCGCCAGCAGTGATGAAGAAGATACGCAGTATTTT; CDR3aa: CASSDEEDTQYF
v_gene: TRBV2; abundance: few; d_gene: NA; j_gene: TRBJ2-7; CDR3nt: TGTGCCAGCACTTTAACCTTGGAGCAGTACTTC; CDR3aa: CASTLTLEQYF
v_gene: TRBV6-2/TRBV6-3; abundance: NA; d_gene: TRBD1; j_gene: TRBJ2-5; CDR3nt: TGTGCCAGCAGCTTGGACAGGAGAGAGACCCAGTACTTC; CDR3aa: CASSLDRRETQYF
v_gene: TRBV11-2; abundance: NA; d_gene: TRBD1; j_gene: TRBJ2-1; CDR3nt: TGTGCCAGCAGGTCACAGGGGGCCGATGAGCAGTTCTTC; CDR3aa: CASRSQGADEQFF
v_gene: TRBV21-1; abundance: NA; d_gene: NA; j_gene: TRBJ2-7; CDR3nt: TGTGCCAGCAGCACGTGGGACAGCCCATGGCGGGTCCGTTCCTACGAGCAGTACTTC; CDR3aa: CASSTWDSPWRVRSYEQYF
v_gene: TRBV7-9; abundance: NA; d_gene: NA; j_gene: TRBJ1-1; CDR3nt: TGTGCCAGCAGCTCCCCATCCGGGGGGGACACTGAAGCTTTCTTT; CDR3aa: CASSSPSGGDTEAFF
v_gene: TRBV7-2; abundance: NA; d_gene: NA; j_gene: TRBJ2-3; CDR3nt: TGTGCCAGCAGCCTCGGACTCCCGGGGACGCAGTATTTT; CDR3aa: CASSLGLPGTQYF
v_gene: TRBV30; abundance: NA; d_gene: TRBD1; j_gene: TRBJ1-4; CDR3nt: TGTGCCTGCCAGAGAGAGGGACAGATCAGAGAAAAACTGTTTTTT; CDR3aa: CACQREGQIREKLFF
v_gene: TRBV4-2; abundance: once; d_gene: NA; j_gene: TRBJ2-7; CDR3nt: TGTGCCAGCAGCCACGACACCTACGAGCAGTACTTC; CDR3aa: CASSHDTYEQYF
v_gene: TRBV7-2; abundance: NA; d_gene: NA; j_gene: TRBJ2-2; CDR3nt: TGTGCCAGCAGCTACGCAATGCAGGGGACCGGGGAGCTGTTTTTT; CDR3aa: CASSYAMQGTGELFF
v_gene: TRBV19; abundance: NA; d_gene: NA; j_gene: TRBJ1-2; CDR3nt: TGTGCCAGTAGTGTTGACAGTCCGAACCTTTTCTATGGCTACACCTTC; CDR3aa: CASSVDSPNLFYGYTF
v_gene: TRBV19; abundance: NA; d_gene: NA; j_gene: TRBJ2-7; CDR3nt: TGTGCCAGTAGTCTATCCCGGGACCGAGTGTCCACCTACGAGCAGTACTTC; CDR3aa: CASSLSRDRVSTYEQYF
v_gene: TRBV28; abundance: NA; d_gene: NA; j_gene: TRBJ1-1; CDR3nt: TGTGCCAGCAGTTTATCTGGCGGCAGCACTGAAGCTTTCTTT; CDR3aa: CASSLSGGSTEAFF
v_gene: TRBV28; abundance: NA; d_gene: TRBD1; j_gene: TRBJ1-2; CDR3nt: TGTGCCAGCAGTTTACCAGGGACAGCTAACTATGGCTACACCTTC; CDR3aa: CASSLPGTANYGYTF